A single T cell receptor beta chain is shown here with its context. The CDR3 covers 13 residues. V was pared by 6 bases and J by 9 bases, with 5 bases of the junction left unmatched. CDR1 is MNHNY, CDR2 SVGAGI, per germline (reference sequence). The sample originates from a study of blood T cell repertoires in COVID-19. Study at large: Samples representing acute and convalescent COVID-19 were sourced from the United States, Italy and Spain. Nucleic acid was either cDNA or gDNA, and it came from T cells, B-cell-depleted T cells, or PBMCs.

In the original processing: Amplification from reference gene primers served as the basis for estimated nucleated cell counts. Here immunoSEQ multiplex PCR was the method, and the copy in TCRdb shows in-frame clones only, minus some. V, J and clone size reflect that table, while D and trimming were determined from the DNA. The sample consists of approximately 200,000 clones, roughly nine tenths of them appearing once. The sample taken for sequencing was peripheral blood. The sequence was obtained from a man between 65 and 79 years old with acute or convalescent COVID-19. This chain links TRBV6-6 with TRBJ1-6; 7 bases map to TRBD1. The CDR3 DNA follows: TGTGCCAGCAGCGACAGGGCTCTTTCACCCCTCCACTTT. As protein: CASSDRALSPLHF.